Each of the 17 T cell receptor beta chains below was sequenced from the same sample in a study of persistence of HIV-infected CD4 T cells. An overlapping HIV-1 Gag peptide pool stimulated these cells at about 1 ug/peptide/mL. Sorting selected CD4+ T cells upregulating both CD40 ligand and CD69. The libraries were made with immunoSEQ version 4 in survey mode. Measured with immunoSEQ multiplex PCR; TCRdb has only the in-frame clones, and not every one. The table records under 40,000 clones, roughly 71% of them present only once. These TCRs' antigens remain unknown. Sequencing was performed on CD4+ T cells sorted from PBMCs after roughly 18-hour stimulation, taken from a patient who received antiretroviral therapy. Receptors originate from an adult man with HIV who was CMV-seropositive.

This clone was detected only a few times. The V and J genes are TRBV2 and TRBJ1-3; 7 bases match TRBD1. The CDR3 has 14 residues. Germline V gene lookup returns CDR1 SNHLY and CDR2 FYNNEI. Germline trimming cut 6 bases from V and 4 bases from J; bases unmatched to any gene: 6. CDR3 DNA: TGTGCCAGCAGCCTTAGACAGGGAGGAAACACCATATATTTT. Translated: CASSLRQGGNTIYF.

This chain uses TRBV28 with TRBJ2-2, with D possibly being TRBD2 (6 bases). V gave up 6 bases and J gave up 4 bases, with 24 bases separating them. Germline V gives CDR1 MDHEN, CDR2 SYDVKM. CDR3 size: 18 residues. This CDR3 is CASSLPPRRGLTTGELFF. The CDR3 coding sequence is TGTGCCAGCAGCCTACCCCCCAGGAGGGGTTTAACCACCGGGGAGCTGTTTTTT. The full variable domain, with the rest looked up from reference TRBV28 and TRBJ2-2, is DVKVTQSSRYLVKRTGEKVFLECVQDMDHENMFWYRQDPGLGLRLIYFSYDVKMKEKGDIPEGYSVSREKKERFSLILESASTNQTSMYLCASSLPPRRGLTTGELFFGEGSRLTVL.

The CDR3 loop is CSVGGVSWDTEAFF. The CDR3 bases are TGCAGCGTGGGGGGGGTGAGCTGGGACACTGAAGCTTTCTTT. The chain links TRBV29-1 to TRBJ1-1; TRBD1 is a possible D gene (5 bases). CDR1 and CDR2 from the germline V gene are SQVTM and ANQGSEA. This CDR3 region has 14 residues. V was trimmed by 6 bases and J by 3 bases, leaving 17 bases between them.

The rearrangement links TRBV11-2 to TRBJ1-1; possible D gene TRBD1, 5 bases. The ends were cut back, 4 bases at V and 0 bases at J, with 24 bases in the middle. Germline-derived CDR1 and CDR2 are SGHAT and FQNNGV. This CDR3 region has 19 residues. The CDR3 region is CASSSEGRFLPRVNTEAFF. CDR3 DNA sequence: TGTGCCAGCAGCTCCGAGGGCCGGTTCTTGCCCAGGGTGAACACTGAAGCTTTCTTT.

In this sample, this clone turned up a few times. The J gene is TRBJ1-1, the V gene TRBV18; D is unresolved. The CDR3 loop spans 12 amino acids. V was clipped by 5 bases and J by 1 base, with 5 bases between them. Per germline, CDR1 KGHSH and CDR2 LQKENI. CDR3 region: CASSGPNTEAFF. As DNA, the CDR3 is TGTGCCAGCTCAGGGCCGAACACTGAAGCTTTCTTT.

The count of this clone is one. The chain recombines TRBV15 with TRBJ1-1; D unclear. The V end lost 0 bases, the J end lost 1 base, and 6 bases lay between the germline ends. The CDR3 sequence is 14 residues long. Germline CDR1 reads LNHNV; CDR2 reads YYDKDF (reference sequence). The CDR3 reads CATSRETWNTEAFF. Here the CDR3 DNA reads TGTGCCACCAGCAGAGAAACATGGAACACTGAAGCTTTCTTT.

The DNA for the CDR3 is TGCAGCGTTGAGACAGAGCACAGAGGTACGCAGTATTTT. Encoded protein: CSVETEHRGTQYF. The chain employs TRBV29-1 and TRBJ2-3; maybe TRBD1 (5 bases). Germline V gives CDR1 SQVTM, CDR2 ANQGSEA. V dropped 3 bases and J dropped 8 bases, with 15 bases sitting between them. This CDR3 spans 13 amino acids.

This clone has a handful of counts. CDR3 protein: CASSLGQLEAFF. CDR3 bases: TGTGCCAGCAGCCTTGGACAGCTCGAAGCTTTCTTT. J is TRBJ1-1 and V is TRBV3-1 (or the pseudogene TRBV3-2), with D maybe TRBD1 (6 bases). The CDR3 is 12 amino acids. V was shortened by 4 bases and J by 8 bases, with 11 bases between the two germline ends. Germline values: CDR1 LGHDT, CDR2 YNNKEL (reference sequence).

The rearrangement joins TRBV2 to TRBJ2-7; 8 bases line up with TRBD1. The CDR3 sequence is 16 residues long. The germline gives CDR1 SNHLY, CDR2 FYNNEI. With 6 bases clipped from V and 3 bases from J, the junction kept 13 bases outside the gene matches. CDR3 region: CASRKSSQTGDYEQYF. CDR3 in DNA: TGTGCCAGCAGAAAATCGTCCCAGACAGGGGACTACGAGCAGTACTTC.

The CDR3 DNA sequence: TGTGCCAGCAGTTTGGTGGGAGACTCTGGGGCCAACGTCCTGACTTTC. Its translation is CASSLVGDSGANVLTF. J is TRBJ2-6 and V is TRBV28; perhaps TRBD2 as D (5 bases). Germline V CDR1 and CDR2: MDHEN, SYDVKM. The V end lost 3 bases, the J end lost 0 bases, and 9 bases lay between the germline ends. The CDR3 is 16 residues long.

The chain has TRBV6-6 and TRBJ1-1; 7 nucleotides line up with TRBD1. The CDR3 consists of 14 residues. V shed 7 bases, J shed 0 bases, and the junction held 5 bases outside the gene matches. Germline lookup yields CDR1 MNHNY and CDR2 SVGAGI (reference sequence). The CDR3 DNA is TGTGCCAGCATCCCGACAGGGATGAACACTGAAGCTTTCTTT. Amino acids: CASIPTGMNTEAFF.

The chain joins TRBV30 to TRBJ1-5; D possibly corresponds to TRBD1 (5 bases). Germline V gene lookup returns CDR1 GTSNPN and CDR2 SVGIG (reference sequence). Deletions cut 3 bases from V and 4 bases from J, with 13 bases between. This CDR3 region has 14 residues. CDR3 in amino acids: CAWSYTGLNQPQHF. In DNA, the CDR3 is TGTGCCTGGAGCTACACAGGATTAAATCAGCCCCAGCATTTT.

This clone came up a few times. The chain recombines TRBV28 with TRBJ1-5; TRBD1 is a possible D gene (6 bases). The length of the CDR3 is 14 residues. Germline loops: CDR1 MDHEN, CDR2 SYDVKM. Trimming cost V 1 base and J 7 bases, with 11 bases left between them. In DNA, the CDR3 is TGTGCCAGCAGTTTATTAGGGGGTCAACAGCCCCAGCATTTT. Protein sequence: CASSLLGGQQPQHF. The full variable domain, rest sourced from reference TRBV28 and TRBJ1-5, is DVKVTQSSRYLVKRTGEKVFLECVQDMDHENMFWYRQDPGLGLRLIYFSYDVKMKEKGDIPEGYSVSREKKERFSLILESASTNQTSMYLCASSLLGGQQPQHFGDGTRLSIL.

The rearrangement links TRBV7-8 to TRBJ2-1; D is undetermined. CDR3 length: 16 amino acids. Deletions cut 4 bases from V and 0 bases from J, with 13 bases between. CDR1 is SGHVS and CDR2 is FQNEAQ in the germline V gene. In DNA, the CDR3 is TGTGCCAGCAGCTCAAAGACCCGGAGCTCCTACAATGAGCAGTTCTTC. Translated: CASSSKTRSSYNEQFF. The whole variable domain, filled in from reference TRBV7-8 and TRBJ2-1, reads GAGVSQSPRYKVAKRGQDVALRCDPISGHVSLFWYQQALGQGPEFLTYFQNEAQLDKSGLPSDRFFAERPEGSVSTLKIQRTQQEDSAVYLCASSSKTRSSYNEQFFGPGTRLTVL.

This chain joins TRBV6-1 and TRBJ1-6; D unclear. The CDR3 runs 17 residues. V was pared by 2 bases and J by 0 bases, with 11 bases between. CDR1 and CDR2 (germline): MNHNS, SASEGT. DNA for the CDR3: TGTGCCAGCAGTGAATTTGGGCAGAGCTCCTATAATTCACCCCTCCACTTT. Protein: CASSEFGQSSYNSPLHF.

This clone was observed a handful of times. One end of the junction varies from germline; a read error may be responsible. The chain uses TRBV6-1 and TRBJ2-4, with 9 bases matching TRBD1. Germline V gene data show CDR1 as MNHNS and CDR2 as SASEGT. The CDR3 loop spans 16 amino acids. CDR3 in DNA: TGTGCAAGCAGTGGGGACAGGGCAGCGGACAAAAACATTCAGTACTTC. This codes for CASSGDRAADKNIQYF.

This clone is labeled as medium-sized (0.01 to 0.1%). The V call is TRBV6-5, the J call TRBJ2-3; D uncertain. This CDR3 contains 14 residues. CDR1 and CDR2 from the germline V gene are MNHEY and SVGAGI. V was pared by 0 bases and J by 4 bases, with 8 bases between. The chain's CDR3 is CASSYSKRPDTQYF. CDR3 coding DNA: TGTGCCAGCAGTTACTCGAAACGGCCAGATACGCAGTATTTT.